Included here is one T cell receptor (beta chain) sequence, with context. The antigen remains undetermined. Clones were sequenced by immunoSEQ multiplex PCR, and TCRdb holds only the in-frame ones, with some missing. The data show 97,000 or so clones, with 70% to 90% seen just once and approximately 2.8% held by the top ten. The sample comes from a study of T cell responses to AZD1222 COVID-19 vaccine. V was cut by 7 bases and J by 0 bases, with 10 bases left in between. The CDR3 is 15 amino acids. Germline V lookup: CDR1 MDHEN, CDR2 SYDVKM. Notes on the study in general: Increases in Spike-specific TCR breadth and depth were seen after two AZD1222 doses.

This sequence joins TRBV28 and TRBJ2-6; D possibly corresponds to TRBD2 (5 bases). The sample was peripheral blood, taken on day 0 of AZD1222 vaccination. The sequence derives from an adult in good health. DNA of the CDR3: TGTGCCAGCAAGGGAGTAAACTCTGGGGCCAACGTCCTGACTTTC. This codes for CASKGVNSGANVLTF. The variable domain in full, with the rest retrieved from reference TRBV28 and TRBJ2-6, is DVKVTQSSRYLVKRTGEKVFLECVQDMDHENMFWYRQDPGLGLRLIYFSYDVKMKEKGDIPEGYSVSREKKERFSLILESASTNQTSMYLCASKGVNSGANVLTFGAGSRLTVL.